The T cell receptor beta chain under discussion was sequenced for a study of Ad26.COV2.S vaccination and SARS-CoV-2 variants. Sample treatment: some 19 received Ad26.COV2.S at low or high dose, single or two shots; several received placebo; per-sample allocation not given. Sampling took place 63 days after the first vaccine or placebo injection. The CDR3 contains 15 residues. Trimming took 3 bases from V and 5 from J, leaving 15 bases between them. Germline V gene data show CDR1 as SEHNR and CDR2 as FQNEAQ (reference sequence). Profiling relied on immunoSEQ multiplex PCR, and the TCRdb table lists in-frame clones only, not all of them. The sample comprises around 400,000 clones, 90% of which are singletons, and 12% rests with the top ten.

The material sequenced was peripheral blood, taken in a trial of Ad26.COV2.S vaccine versus placebo. This TCR came from a person aged 18-60 years who received the Ad26.COV2.S COVID-19 vaccine or a placebo. The J gene is TRBJ2-3, the V gene TRBV7-9; D assignment may be TRBD1 or TRBD2 (6 bases each). In nucleotides, the CDR3 is TGTGCCAGCAGCTTGAAAGGGGGGAGTGGAGATACGCAGTATTTT. Protein sequence: CASSLKGGSGDTQYF.